A selection of T cell receptor beta chains follows, all from one sample in a study of shared clonotypes between healthy human individuals. Profiling relied on immunoSEQ multiplex PCR, and the TCRdb table lists in-frame clones only, not all of them. This table has about 1.9 million clones, 90% to 95% appearing once. Sequenced material: naive CD8+ T cells from PBMCs. These receptors all stem from a man between 18 and 29 years old in good health. Some clones in this sample may be carry-over from other donors' samples. Both conserved end residues are part of each CDR3. A D gene is named only where the DNA matches it firmly. Clone size is stated in some rows and not others, as once, few, many or a class when expanded.

clone size: NA; D gene: NA; J gene: TRBJ2-6; V gene: TRBV7-9; CDR3 protein: CASSPGSAVITSRANVLTF; CDR3 DNA: TGTGCCAGCAGCCCTGGGTCTGCGGTCATCACCTCCCGGGCCAACGTCCTGACTTTC
clone size: NA; D gene: NA; J gene: TRBJ1-2; V gene: TRBV2; CDR3 protein: CASGQPTPNGYTF; CDR3 DNA: TGTGCCAGCGGGCAGCCGACTCCCAATGGCTACACCTTC
clone size: NA; D gene: NA; J gene: TRBJ2-7; V gene: TRBV5-5; CDR3 protein: CASSFGTYEQYF; CDR3 DNA: TGTGCCAGCAGCTTTGGGACCTACGAGCAGTACTTC
clone size: NA; D gene: NA; J gene: TRBJ1-3; V gene: TRBV7-9; CDR3 protein: CASTPARIGNTIYF; CDR3 DNA: TGTGCCAGCACCCCTGCCAGAATTGGAAACACCATATATTTT
clone size: NA; D gene: NA; J gene: TRBJ1-5; V gene: TRBV15; CDR3 protein: CATSRVFGGYNQPQHF; CDR3 DNA: TGTGCCACCAGCAGAGTTTTTGGGGGATACAATCAGCCCCAGCATTTT
clone size: NA; D gene: NA; J gene: TRBJ1-5; V gene: TRBV10-2; CDR3 protein: CASSLGNQPQHF; CDR3 DNA: TGCGCCAGCAGTTTGGGCAATCAGCCCCAGCATTTT
clone size: NA; D gene: TRBD1; J gene: TRBJ2-7; V gene: TRBV5-1; CDR3 protein: CASSLGQGLTYEQYF; CDR3 DNA: TGCGCCAGCAGCTTGGGACAGGGTCTTACCTACGAGCAGTACTTC
clone size: NA; D gene: TRBD2; J gene: TRBJ2-3; V gene: TRBV23-1; CDR3 protein: CASRPEKAGDVDTQYF; CDR3 DNA: TGCGCCAGCAGACCCGAGAAAGCGGGAGACGTAGATACGCAGTATTTT
clone size: NA; D gene: NA; J gene: TRBJ1-5; V gene: TRBV9; CDR3 protein: CASSVSFGRRGGNQPQHF; CDR3 DNA: TGTGCCAGCAGCGTGTCTTTCGGAAGACGGGGGGGCAATCAGCCCCAGCATTTT
clone size: NA; D gene: NA; J gene: TRBJ2-7; V gene: TRBV27; CDR3 protein: CASSPDYYEQYF; CDR3 DNA: TGTGCCAGCAGTCCCGACTACTACGAGCAGTACTTC
clone size: NA; D gene: TRBD2; J gene: TRBJ2-3; V gene: TRBV4-1; CDR3 protein: CASSQVLAGGLPDTQYF; CDR3 DNA: TGCGCCAGCAGCCAAGTTCTAGCGGGAGGGCTCCCAGATACGCAGTATTTT
clone size: NA; D gene: TRBD2; J gene: TRBJ2-3; V gene: TRBV28; CDR3 protein: CASSSKREGADTQYF; CDR3 DNA: TGTGCCAGCAGTTCTAAACGGGAGGGGGCAGATACGCAGTATTTT
clone size: NA; D gene: TRBD2; J gene: TRBJ2-7; V gene: TRBV5-6; CDR3 protein: CASSEQAGWRHEQYF; CDR3 DNA: TGTGCCAGCAGCGAGCAAGCGGGATGGCGCCACGAGCAGTACTTC
clone size: NA; D gene: TRBD1; J gene: TRBJ1-1; V gene: TRBV13; CDR3 protein: CASADRRGTEAFF; CDR3 DNA: TGTGCCAGTGCGGACAGGCGTGGCACTGAAGCTTTCTTT
clone size: NA; D gene: TRBD1; J gene: TRBJ1-1; V gene: TRBV30; CDR3 protein: CAWDRAHDTEAFF; CDR3 DNA: TGTGCCTGGGACAGGGCCCATGACACTGAAGCTTTCTTT
clone size: NA; D gene: TRBD1; J gene: TRBJ2-5; V gene: TRBV27; CDR3 protein: CASSRTGLGETQYF; CDR3 DNA: TGTGCCAGCAGTCGGACAGGGCTTGGAGAGACCCAGTACTTC
clone size: NA; D gene: TRBD2; J gene: TRBJ2-7; V gene: TRBV28; CDR3 protein: CASSFPGRGSYEQYF; CDR3 DNA: TGTGCCAGCAGTTTCCCCGGGAGGGGCTCCTACGAGCAGTACTTC
clone size: NA; D gene: NA; J gene: TRBJ1-5; V gene: TRBV5-5; CDR3 protein: CASSPSSLQGRVGQPQHF; CDR3 DNA: TGTGCCAGCAGCCCTTCCTCATTACAGGGTCGAGTAGGTCAGCCCCAGCATTTT
clone size: once; D gene: TRBD2; J gene: TRBJ2-7; V gene: TRBV9; CDR3 protein: CASSARSGLAGGPTYEQYF; CDR3 DNA: TGTGCCAGCAGCGCGCGATCGGGACTAGCGGGAGGGCCCACCTACGAGCAGTACTTC
clone size: NA; D gene: NA; J gene: TRBJ2-2; V gene: TRBV4-1; CDR3 protein: CASSQDASPGELFF; CDR3 DNA: TGCGCCAGCAGCCAAGATGCTAGTCCCGGGGAGCTGTTTTTT
clone size: NA; D gene: NA; J gene: TRBJ2-1; V gene: TRBV6-1; CDR3 protein: CASSPGASSYNEQFF; CDR3 DNA: TGTGCCAGCAGTCCCGGGGCTAGCTCCTACAATGAGCAGTTCTTC
clone size: NA; D gene: NA; J gene: TRBJ1-2; V gene: TRBV25-1; CDR3 protein: CASSESTGNGYTF; CDR3 DNA: TGTGCCAGCAGTGAATCAACAGGGAACGGCTACACCTTC
clone size: NA; D gene: NA; J gene: TRBJ2-7; V gene: TRBV4-3; CDR3 protein: CASGQAEGTYEQYF; CDR3 DNA: TGCGCCAGCGGACAAGCGGAAGGGACCTACGAGCAGTACTTC
clone size: NA; D gene: NA; J gene: TRBJ1-1; V gene: TRBV4-3; CDR3 protein: CASSQGSGAEAFF; CDR3 DNA: TGCGCCAGCAGCCAAGGTAGTGGGGCTGAAGCTTTCTTT
clone size: NA; D gene: NA; J gene: TRBJ2-5; V gene: TRBV19; CDR3 protein: CASTAPDRPETQYF; CDR3 DNA: TGTGCCAGTACCGCACCCGACCGACCTGAGACCCAGTACTTC
clone size: NA; D gene: TRBD1; J gene: TRBJ2-7; V gene: TRBV19; CDR3 protein: CASSASPTGSSYEQYF; CDR3 DNA: TGTGCCAGTAGTGCCAGCCCGACAGGGAGCTCCTACGAGCAGTACTTC
clone size: NA; D gene: NA; J gene: TRBJ2-2; V gene: TRBV11-3; CDR3 protein: CASSFTPSLVNTGELFF; CDR3 DNA: TGTGCCAGCAGCTTTACCCCCTCACTAGTTAACACCGGGGAGCTGTTTTTT
clone size: NA; D gene: TRBD2; J gene: TRBJ2-5; V gene: TRBV6-6; CDR3 protein: CASSSVGSGNQETQYF; CDR3 DNA: TGTGCCAGCAGTTCCGTGGGTAGCGGGAACCAAGAGACCCAGTACTTC
clone size: NA; D gene: NA; J gene: TRBJ2-5; V gene: TRBV11-1; CDR3 protein: CASSLVVMETQYF; CDR3 DNA: TGTGCCAGCAGCTTAGTAGTGATGGAGACCCAGTACTTC
clone size: once; D gene: NA; J gene: TRBJ2-7; V gene: TRBV4-2; CDR3 protein: CASSQDFSGRLSYEQYF; CDR3 DNA: TGTGCCAGCAGCCAAGACTTCTCCGGGAGACTCTCCTACGAGCAGTACTTC
clone size: NA; D gene: TRBD2; J gene: TRBJ2-7; V gene: TRBV4-3; CDR3 protein: CASSLGTSFPEQYF; CDR3 DNA: TGCGCCAGCAGCCTAGGGACTAGCTTCCCCGAGCAGTACTTC
clone size: NA; D gene: TRBD1; J gene: TRBJ2-1; V gene: TRBV19; CDR3 protein: CASSSNPDRANEQFF; CDR3 DNA: TGTGCCAGTAGTTCCAACCCCGACAGGGCCAATGAGCAGTTCTTC
clone size: NA; D gene: NA; J gene: TRBJ1-2; V gene: TRBV14; CDR3 protein: CASSPSGRGYGYTF; CDR3 DNA: TGTGCCAGCAGCCCGAGCGGTCGGGGCTATGGCTACACCTTC
clone size: NA; D gene: NA; J gene: TRBJ1-2; V gene: TRBV7-8; CDR3 protein: CASSLAYPPGQEDYGYTF; CDR3 DNA: TGTGCCAGCAGCTTAGCTTACCCCCCTGGCCAAGAGGACTATGGCTACACCTTC
clone size: NA; D gene: NA; J gene: TRBJ2-5; V gene: TRBV6-5; CDR3 protein: CASSPGRIRRETQYF; CDR3 DNA: TGTGCCAGCAGTCCCGGACGGATTCGGCGGGAGACCCAGTACTTC
clone size: NA; D gene: TRBD2; J gene: TRBJ2-3; V gene: TRBV19; CDR3 protein: CASSIGSGTADTQYF; CDR3 DNA: TGTGCCAGTAGTATAGGGAGCGGGACGGCAGATACGCAGTATTTT
clone size: NA; D gene: TRBD2; J gene: TRBJ2-7; V gene: TRBV11-2; CDR3 protein: CASSEGLAGTYEQYF; CDR3 DNA: TGTGCCAGCAGTGAAGGACTAGCGGGGACCTACGAGCAGTACTTC
clone size: NA; D gene: NA; J gene: TRBJ2-1; V gene: TRBV7-9; CDR3 protein: CASSLFPPQGMPYNEQFF; CDR3 DNA: TGTGCCAGCAGCCTCTTTCCCCCACAGGGAATGCCCTACAATGAGCAGTTCTTC
clone size: NA; D gene: TRBD1; J gene: TRBJ2-7; V gene: TRBV6-1; CDR3 protein: CASRETGGLYEQYF; CDR3 DNA: TGTGCCAGCAGGGAAACAGGGGGCTTATACGAGCAGTACTTC
clone size: NA; D gene: TRBD1; J gene: TRBJ2-4; V gene: TRBV9; CDR3 protein: CASSPRGGQERAKNIQYF; CDR3 DNA: TGTGCCAGCAGCCCCCGAGGGGGCCAGGAGAGGGCCAAAAACATTCAGTACTTC
clone size: NA; D gene: NA; J gene: TRBJ1-2; V gene: TRBV29-1; CDR3 protein: CSVSLYGYTF; CDR3 DNA: TGCAGCGTTAGCCTTTATGGCTACACCTTC
clone size: NA; D gene: TRBD1; J gene: TRBJ1-2; V gene: TRBV19; CDR3 protein: CASRMGQGNYGYTF; CDR3 DNA: TGTGCCAGTAGGATGGGACAGGGCAACTATGGCTACACCTTC
clone size: NA; D gene: TRBD1; J gene: TRBJ2-4; V gene: TRBV28; CDR3 protein: CASQPQGAAKNIQYF; CDR3 DNA: TGTGCCAGCCAACCACAGGGGGCTGCCAAAAACATTCAGTACTTC
clone size: NA; D gene: TRBD1; J gene: TRBJ2-7; V gene: TRBV2; CDR3 protein: CASSEGQGADEQYF; CDR3 DNA: TGTGCCAGCAGTGAAGGTCAGGGGGCAGACGAGCAGTACTTC
clone size: NA; D gene: NA; J gene: TRBJ2-7; V gene: TRBV6-1; CDR3 protein: CASSESLGGYEQYF; CDR3 DNA: TGTGCCAGCAGTGAAAGTCTGGGGGGCTACGAGCAGTACTTC
clone size: once; D gene: TRBD2; J gene: TRBJ2-1; V gene: TRBV5-6; CDR3 protein: CASSYATSGSNEQFF; CDR3 DNA: TGTGCCAGCAGTTATGCGACTAGCGGGAGCAATGAGCAGTTCTTC
clone size: NA; D gene: NA; J gene: TRBJ2-7; V gene: TRBV7-6; CDR3 protein: CASSLDYSEQYF; CDR3 DNA: TGTGCCAGCAGCTTAGACTACTCGGAGCAGTACTTC
clone size: NA; D gene: NA; J gene: TRBJ1-2; V gene: TRBV7-8; CDR3 protein: CASSLALWGGYTF; CDR3 DNA: TGTGCCAGCAGCTTAGCTCTCTGGGGCGGCTACACCTTC
clone size: NA; D gene: TRBD1; J gene: TRBJ2-6; V gene: TRBV7-6; CDR3 protein: CASSLGSGTVLSGANVLTF; CDR3 DNA: TGTGCCAGCAGCTTAGGATCCGGGACAGTACTCTCTGGGGCCAACGTCCTGACTTTC
clone size: NA; D gene: NA; J gene: TRBJ1-1; V gene: TRBV7-2; CDR3 protein: CASSLVGKGPEAFF; CDR3 DNA: TGTGCCAGCAGCTTAGTCGGTAAGGGTCCTGAAGCTTTCTTT
clone size: NA; D gene: NA; J gene: TRBJ1-1; V gene: TRBV6-5; CDR3 protein: CASSYGRATEAFF; CDR3 DNA: TGTGCCAGCAGTTACGGCAGGGCCACTGAAGCTTTCTTT
clone size: NA; D gene: NA; J gene: TRBJ2-1; V gene: TRBV6-5; CDR3 protein: CASSNLGVPEFF; CDR3 DNA: TGTGCCAGCAGTAACCTCGGGGTCCCAGAGTTCTTC
clone size: once; D gene: NA; J gene: TRBJ2-7; V gene: TRBV7-2; CDR3 protein: CASSSTGTIYEQYF; CDR3 DNA: TGTGCCAGCAGCTCGACCGGGACAATCTACGAGCAGTACTTC